The entry below describes one T cell receptor beta chain. The target antigen is unknown. With a J-beta primer mix and a sample-barcoded 5' primer, a second PCR ran 7 to 11 cycles. A tag from a template-switch adaptor with 12 random nucleotides marked each cDNA molecule. One entry per CDR3 protein, called by TCRdb with MiXCR from the 5' RACE reads. The sample comprises some 750,000 distinct CDR3 sequences, about 20% of which are singletons, and roughly a fifth rests with the top ten. Looked up from germline, CDR1 is MGHRA and CDR2 is YSYEKL. There are 17 residues in the CDR3. This entry belongs to a study of blood T cells in healthy people across ages. The study, taken as a whole, reports: TCR beta diversity tracked closely with naive T cell percentage.

This TCR came from a man between 65 and 85 years old in good health. The chain links TRBV4-1 to TRBJ2-1, with TRBD1 as a possible D gene (5 bases). The tail of the sequence fits TRBJ2-5 better, so the J call may be wrong. Sequencing used blood. CDR3 protein: CASSQDSVTTGQETQYF. The CDR3 nucleotides are TGCGCCAGCAGCCAAGATTCGGTCACAACAGGCCAAGAGACCCAGTACTTC.